The present T cell receptor beta chain was sequenced within a study of blood T cell repertoires in COVID-19. About the research overall: Samples representing acute and convalescent COVID-19 were sourced from the United States, Italy and Spain. T cells, B-cell-depleted T cells, or PBMCs supplied cDNA or gDNA.

How the authors handled the data: Amplification from reference gene primers served as the basis for estimated nucleated cell counts. Some clones are missing from TCRdb's copy, which holds only in-frame ones; the method was immunoSEQ multiplex PCR. V and J calls plus clone size are reproduced from that table; the DNA served to infer D and trimming. The top ten clones hold 4% of a sample with about 240,000 clones, approximately 84% of them seen once. The CDR3 loop spans 17 amino acids. After removal of 3 bases from V and 4 bases from J, the junction contained 10 bases not matched to a gene. Germline V gives CDR1 LNHDA, CDR2 SQIVND (reference sequence).

The sequence was obtained from a man over 45 with acute or convalescent COVID-19. Sequencing was done on a sample of peripheral blood. The gene calls are TRBV19 and TRBJ2-1, with 9 bases aligning to TRBD2. Here the CDR3 reads CASSILEGGRVYNEQFF. The DNA for the CDR3 is TGTGCCAGTAGTATTTTAGAGGGCGGGAGGGTTTACAATGAGCAGTTCTTC.